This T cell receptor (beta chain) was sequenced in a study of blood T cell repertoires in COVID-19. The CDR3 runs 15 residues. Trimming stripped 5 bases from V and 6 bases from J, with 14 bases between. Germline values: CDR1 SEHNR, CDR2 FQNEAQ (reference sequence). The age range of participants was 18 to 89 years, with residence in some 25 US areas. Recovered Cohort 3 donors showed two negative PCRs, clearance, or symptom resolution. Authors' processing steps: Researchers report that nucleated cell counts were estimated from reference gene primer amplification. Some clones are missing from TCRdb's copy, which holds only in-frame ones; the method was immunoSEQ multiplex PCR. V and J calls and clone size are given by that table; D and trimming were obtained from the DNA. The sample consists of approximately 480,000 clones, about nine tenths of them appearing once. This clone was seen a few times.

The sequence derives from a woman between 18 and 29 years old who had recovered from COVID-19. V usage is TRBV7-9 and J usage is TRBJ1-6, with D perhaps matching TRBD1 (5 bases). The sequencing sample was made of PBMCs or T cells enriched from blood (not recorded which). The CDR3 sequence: CASSPDGGSNSPLHF. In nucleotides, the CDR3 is TGTGCCAGCAGCCCAGACGGGGGAAGTAATTCACCCCTCCACTTT.